This record concerns one T cell receptor beta chain sequence. V dropped 5 bases and J dropped 6 bases, with 14 bases sitting between them. The CDR3 contains 14 residues. Germline lookup yields CDR1 SEHNR and CDR2 FQNEAQ (reference sequence). This specimen comes from a study of Ad26.COV2.S vaccination and SARS-CoV-2 variants. The method was immunoSEQ multiplex PCR; TCRdb's version includes in-frame clones alone and lacks a portion of them. The sample lists some 640,000 clones, 80% to 90% occurring once. Treatment defined: 15 to 20 received Ad26.COV2.S at low or high dose, single or two shots; about 5 received placebo; per-sample allocation not given. Each sample was drawn 63 days after the first injection (of vaccine or placebo).

This rearrangement joins TRBV7-9 to TRBJ1-5; D might be TRBD1 (6 bases). This receptor was obtained from a person aged 18 to 59 who received the Ad26.COV2.S COVID-19 vaccine or a placebo. Here the sequenced sample was peripheral blood, taken in a trial of Ad26.COV2.S vaccine versus placebo. This CDR3 is CASSPPGQGQPQHF. For the CDR3, the DNA is TGTGCCAGCAGCCCACCGGGACAAGGTCAGCCCCAGCATTTT.